The 22 T cell receptor beta chains given below trace back to one sample, sequenced in a study of PD-L1 blockade in urothelial cancer. Time point described: pretreatment peripheral blood. Using immunoSEQ multiplex PCR, the repertoire was profiled, and TCRdb retains in-frame clones only, with some absent. Of approximately 50,000 clones listed, roughly 84% are singletons. The sequenced sample was PBMCs, obtained around atezolizumab (anti-PD-L1) treatment. The receptors derive from a man between 50 and 59 years old with urothelial cancer.

This chain joins TRBV7-3 and TRBJ2-2; 9 bases agree with TRBD1. Germline V gene sequence: CDR1 SGHTA, CDR2 FQGTGA. V was clipped by 5 bases and J by 7 bases; unmatched bases: 11. The CDR3 length is 16 residues. The CDR3 coding sequence is TGTGCCAGCAGCACCACCCCGGACAGGGGAGGCGGGGAGCTGTTTTTT. Protein product: CASSTTPDRGGGELFF.

The chain joins TRBV6-6 to TRBJ1-1; D not resolved. This CDR3 is 15 amino acids long. Between the trimmed V and J ends, which lost 0 bases and 1 base, there was a span of 9 bases. Germline CDR1 reads MNHNY; CDR2 reads SVGAGI (reference sequence). The CDR3 bases are TGTGCCAGCAGTTACTCGAGGGCTTCGAACACTGAAGCTTTCTTT. Its protein is CASSYSRASNTEAFF.

The chain couples TRBV9 to TRBJ2-2; D may be TRBD1 (6 bases). This CDR3 is built from 15 residues. V lost 0 bases to trimming and J lost 2 bases, with 8 bases between them. Germline values: CDR1 SGDLS, CDR2 YYNGEE. The CDR3 DNA reads as TGTGCCAGCAGCGTAGTAGGGGGAAACACCGGGGAGCTGTTTTTT. Translation gives CASSVVGGNTGELFF. The full variable domain, with the rest looked up from reference TRBV9 and TRBJ2-2, is DSGVTQTPKHLITATGQRVTLRCSPRSGDLSVYWYQQSLDQGLQFLIQYYNGEERAKGNILERFSAQQFPDLHSELNLSSLELGDSALYFCASSVVGGNTGELFFGEGSRLTVL.

The V call is TRBV29-1, the J call TRBJ2-2; TRBD1 is a possible D gene (5 bases). This CDR3 has 13 residues. V was trimmed by 4 bases and J by 1 base, leaving 7 bases between them. The germline V gene has CDR1 SQVTM and CDR2 ANQGSEA. CDR3 region: CSVGQRNTGELFF. Here the CDR3 DNA reads TGCAGCGTTGGACAGCGGAACACCGGGGAGCTGTTTTTT.

The rearrangement uses TRBV5-8 and TRBJ2-5; 8 nucleotides line up with TRBD1. J lost 5 bases, V lost 4 bases, and 7 bases had no gene match. Germline values: CDR1 SGHTS, CDR2 YDEGEE. The CDR3 totals 14 residues. The CDR3 region has the DNA TGTGCCAGCAGCCGCGACAGGGGCGGGGAGACCCAGTACTTC. Protein sequence: CASSRDRGGETQYF. Based on the CDR3 plus reference TRBV5-8 and TRBJ2-5, the full variable domain is EAGVTQSPTHLIKTRGQQATLRCSPISGHTSVYWYQQALGLGLQFLLWYDEGEERNRGNFPPRFSGRQFPNYSSELNVNALELEDSALYLCASSRDRGGETQYFGPGTRLLVL.

This clone was picked up a small number of times. The V call is TRBV30, the J call TRBJ1-4; 8 bases are a match to TRBD1. The length of the CDR3 is 14 residues. After removal of 4 bases from V and 8 bases from J, the junction contained 9 bases not matched to a gene. Germline V gene lookup returns CDR1 GTSNPN and CDR2 SVGIG (reference sequence). This chain's CDR3 is CAWNTNRGREKLFF. CDR3 nucleotides: TGTGCCTGGAATACAAACAGGGGGAGAGAAAAACTGTTTTTT. The whole variable domain, filled in from reference TRBV30 and TRBJ1-4, reads SQTIHQWPATLVQPVGSPLSLECTVEGTSNPNLYWYRQAAGRGLQLLFYSVGIGQISSEVPQNLSASRPQDRQFILSSKKLLLSDSGFYLCAWNTNRGREKLFFGSGTQLSVL.

The CDR3 loop reads CASSLDRVSGNTIYF. The CDR3 DNA follows: TGTGCCAGCAGCTTGGACAGGGTGTCTGGAAACACCATATATTTT. The rearrangement links TRBV5-6 to TRBJ1-3; tentative D call: TRBD1 (6 bases). Germline CDR1 reads SGHDT; CDR2 reads YYEEEE. Trimming removed 0 bases at V and 1 base at J, with 8 bases between. The CDR3 loop spans 15 amino acids.

The rearrangement uses TRBV27 and TRBJ2-7; 14 bases align to TRBD2. Germline trimming cut 6 bases from V and 5 bases from J; bases unmatched to any gene: 6. Germline CDR1 and CDR2: MNHEY and SMNVEV (reference sequence). This CDR3 comprises 15 residues. In DNA, the CDR3 is TGTGCCAGCAGCGCCGGGACTAGCGGGAGTAACGAGCAGTACTTC. This codes for CASSAGTSGSNEQYF.

The chain uses TRBV30 and TRBJ1-3; D is ambiguous. Between the trimmed V and J ends, which lost 3 bases and 2 bases, there was a span of 8 bases. CDR1 and CDR2 from the germline V gene are GTSNPN and SVGIG (reference sequence). The CDR3 is 13 amino acids. CDR3 nucleotides: TGTGCCTGGAGCTCCGTTACTGGAAACACCATATATTTT. Its translation is CAWSSVTGNTIYF.

The chain uses TRBV2 and TRBJ1-5; 8 bases are shared with TRBD1. The CDR3 is made up of 14 amino acids. V was pared by 6 bases and J by 4 bases, with 5 bases of the junction left unmatched. The V gene's germline CDR1 is SNHLY and CDR2 FYNNEI. CDR3 amino acids: CASRLQGANQPQHF. Written as DNA, the CDR3 is TGTGCCAGCAGACTTCAGGGGGCTAATCAGCCCCAGCATTTT. The complete variable domain, with remaining parts taken from reference TRBV2 and TRBJ1-5, reads EPEVTQTPSHQVTQMGQEVILRCVPISNHLYFYWYRQILGQKVEFLVSFYNNEISEKSEIFDDQFSVERPDGSNFTLKIRSTKLEDSAMYFCASRLQGANQPQHFGDGTRLSIL.

This sequence joins TRBV27 and TRBJ1-5; D is perhaps TRBD1 (5 bases). V lost 4 bases, J lost 1 base, and 14 bases lay in between. This CDR3 contains 16 residues. CDR1 is MNHEY and CDR2 is SMNVEV in the germline V gene (reference sequence). The CDR3 DNA reads as TGTGCCAGCAGTTCCGGACAACGGATAAGCAATCAGCCCCAGCATTTT. Protein: CASSSGQRISNQPQHF.

The chain couples TRBV4-3 to TRBJ2-6; D ambiguous. Germline V gene sequence: CDR1 LGHNA, CDR2 YSLEER. This CDR3 has 16 amino acids. V lost 3 bases, J lost 4 bases, and 13 bases lay in between. The CDR3 loop reads CASSHQEGTGANVLTF. CDR3 DNA sequence: TGCGCCAGCAGCCACCAGGAAGGTACCGGGGCCAACGTCCTGACTTTC.

CDR3 bases: TGTGCCAGTAGTATATCGGGGGGAGTCAGGCAGCCCCAGCATTTT. It yields the protein CASSISGGVRQPQHF. The chain couples TRBV19 to TRBJ1-5, with D tentatively TRBD1 (5 bases). V lost 2 bases to trimming and J lost 7 bases, with 15 bases between them. The CDR3 totals 15 residues. In germline, CDR1 is LNHDA, CDR2 SQIVND (reference sequence).

The rearrangement links TRBV15 to TRBJ1-2; D not certain. V was cut by 0 bases and J by 3 bases, with 11 bases left in between. Germline-derived CDR1 and CDR2 are LNHNV and YYDKDF (reference sequence). The CDR3 spans 15 residues. The CDR3 spells CATSRDFVRDYGYTF. The DNA of the CDR3 is TGTGCCACCAGCAGAGATTTCGTCCGGGACTATGGCTACACCTTC.

V is TRBV6-1 and J is TRBJ1-5, with D unresolved. The germline V gene encodes CDR1 MNHNS and CDR2 SASEGT. CDR3 length equals 14 residues. V lost 2 bases and J lost 6, with 11 bases in between. This CDR3 is CASSERGKGQPQHF. In DNA, the CDR3 is TGTGCCAGCAGTGAACGGGGAAAGGGTCAGCCCCAGCATTTT.

The chain has TRBV30 and TRBJ2-3, with TRBD2 matching over 8 bases. CDR3 size: 15 residues. Losses at the gene ends were 4 bases for V and 0 bases for J; bases not matched to a gene: 6. Germline CDR1 GTSNPN, CDR2 SVGIG (reference sequence). The CDR3 bases are TGTGCCTGGACCAGCGGGGGTGCTAGCACAGATACGCAGTATTTT. Its translation is CAWTSGGASTDTQYF.

V is TRBV25-1 and J is TRBJ2-5, with D tentatively TRBD1 (6 bases). CDR1 MGHDK and CDR2 SYGVNS come from the germline V gene. The CDR3 runs to 12 residues. The V gene lost 7 bases and the J gene lost 5 bases, with 11 bases spanning the gap. The CDR3 loop is CASISGVETQYF. In nucleotides, the CDR3 is TGTGCCAGCATTTCAGGGGTTGAGACCCAGTACTTC. The whole variable domain, remainder taken from reference TRBV25-1 and TRBJ2-5, is EADIYQTPRYLVIGTGKKITLECSQTMGHDKMYWYQQDPGMELHLIHYSYGVNSTEKGDLSSESTVSRIRTEHFPLTLESARPSHTSQYLCASISGVETQYFGPGTRLLVL.

V and J are TRBV4-3 and TRBJ2-7; tentatively, D is TRBD2 (6 bases). V shed 0 bases and J shed 0 bases, with 12 bases lying between them. This CDR3 region has 16 residues. Germline V gene data show CDR1 as LGHNA and CDR2 as YSLEER. CDR3 DNA: TGCGCCAGCAGCCAAGATACCGGGACTCTCTCCTACGAGCAGTACTTC. This translates into CASSQDTGTLSYEQYF.

The chain is built from TRBV30 and TRBJ2-7, with D perhaps TRBD1 (5 bases). The CDR3 consists of 15 residues. Germline CDR1 is GTSNPN and CDR2 is SVGIG (reference sequence). The V end was cut by 3 bases, the J end by 2 bases, with 17 bases between. Here the CDR3 DNA reads TGTGCCTGGAGACCTAGGGGCCTGACCACCTACGAGCAGTACTTC. It yields the protein CAWRPRGLTTYEQYF.

CDR3: CASSGQGALLTEAFF. The CDR3 bases are TGTGCCAGCAGCGGCCAGGGGGCTCTCCTTACTGAAGCTTTCTTT. The chain combines TRBV9 with TRBJ1-1, with TRBD1 matching over 8 bases. The CDR3 extends over 15 amino acids. V was clipped by 3 bases and J by 5 bases; unmatched bases: 9. Germline assignment: CDR1 SGDLS and CDR2 YYNGEE. Full variable domain (rest looked up from reference TRBV9 and TRBJ1-1): DSGVTQTPKHLITATGQRVTLRCSPRSGDLSVYWYQQSLDQGLQFLIQYYNGEERAKGNILERFSAQQFPDLHSELNLSSLELGDSALYFCASSGQGALLTEAFFGQGTRLTVV.

In its sample, this clone ranks as medium-sized (0.01 to 0.1%). The rearrangement links TRBV4-2 to TRBJ1-6, with 10 bases lining up with TRBD1. Germline CDR1 LGHNA, CDR2 YNFKEQ. After removal of 0 bases from V and 7 bases from J, the junction contained 0 bases not matched to a gene. The CDR3 covers 15 residues. The CDR3: CASSQEGQGNSPLHF. The CDR3 bases are TGTGCCAGCAGCCAAGAGGGACAGGGGAATTCACCCCTCCACTTT.

This clone has only one observation. The chain couples TRBV10-3 to TRBJ2-7; possible D gene TRBD2, 6 bases. The CDR3 is 17 residues long. Deletions cut 0 bases from V and 6 bases from J, with 21 bases between. Germline CDR1 and CDR2: ENHRY and SYGVKD. CDR3 DNA sequence: TGTGCCATCAGTGAGTCGAACGTGGCGGGGCCCCGCGGCGAGCAGTACTTC. Encoded protein: CAISESNVAGPRGEQYF.